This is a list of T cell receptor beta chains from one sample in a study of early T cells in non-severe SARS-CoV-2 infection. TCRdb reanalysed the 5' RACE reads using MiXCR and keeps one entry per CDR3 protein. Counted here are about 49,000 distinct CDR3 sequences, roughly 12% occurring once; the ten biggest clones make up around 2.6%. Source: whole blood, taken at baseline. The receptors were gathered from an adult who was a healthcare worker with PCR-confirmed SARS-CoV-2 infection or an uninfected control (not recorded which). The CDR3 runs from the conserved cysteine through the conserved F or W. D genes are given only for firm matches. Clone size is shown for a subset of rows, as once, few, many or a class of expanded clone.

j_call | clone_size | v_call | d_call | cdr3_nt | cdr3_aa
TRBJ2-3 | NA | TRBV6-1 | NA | TGTGCCAGCAGTGAAGCTGGCCCTCGCGCAGATACGCAGTATTTT | CASSEAGPRADTQYF
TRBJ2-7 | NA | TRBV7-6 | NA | TGTGCCAGCAGCTCATCGGTGGACGAGCAGTACTTC | CASSSSVDEQYF
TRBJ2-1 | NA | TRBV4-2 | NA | TGTGCCAGCAGCCAAGGTAGTCAGGGCGCCGGGGCCCATGAGCAGTTCTTC | CASSQGSQGAGAHEQFF
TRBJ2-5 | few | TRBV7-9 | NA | TGTGCCAGCAGCCGCGCCCGGGAAGAGACCCAGTACTTC | CASSRAREETQYF
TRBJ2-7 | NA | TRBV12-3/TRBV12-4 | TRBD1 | TGTGCCAGCAGCCAGACAGGGCGAACCTACGAGCAGTACTTC | CASSQTGRTYEQYF
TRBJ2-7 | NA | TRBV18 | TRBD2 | TGTGCCAGCTCACCACCCCAACTAGCGGGAGGAAGTGAGCAGTACTTC | CASSPPQLAGGSEQYF
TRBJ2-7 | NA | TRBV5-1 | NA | TGCGCCAGCAGCCCCCGGGACAACTACGAGCAGTACTTC | CASSPRDNYEQYF
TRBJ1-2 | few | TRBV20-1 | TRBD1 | TGCAGTGCTAAGCCAACAGGGGGCTTCTATGGCTACACCTTC | CSAKPTGGFYGYTF
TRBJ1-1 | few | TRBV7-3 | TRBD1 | TGTGCCAGCAGCTTCTCCGGGACAGGGGAGGGCACTGAAGCTTTCTTT | CASSFSGTGEGTEAFF
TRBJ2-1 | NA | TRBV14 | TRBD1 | TGTGCCACCTCCCGACAGGGGATTGAGCAGTTCTTC | CATSRQGIEQFF
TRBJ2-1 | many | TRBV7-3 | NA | TGTGCCAGCAGCTTAACGGGTCGCGATGAGCAGTTCTTC | CASSLTGRDEQFF
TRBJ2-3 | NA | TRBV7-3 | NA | TGTGCCAGCAGCCCATTCGGGAAGGAGGAAGATACGCAGTATTTT | CASSPFGKEEDTQYF
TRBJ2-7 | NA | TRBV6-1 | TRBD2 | TGTGCCAGCACCACTGGGAGCGGGGATCCCTACGAGCAGTACTTC | CASTTGSGDPYEQYF
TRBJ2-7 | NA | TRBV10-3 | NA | TGTGCCATCAGTGGTAACTCCTACGAGCAGTACTTC | CAISGNSYEQYF
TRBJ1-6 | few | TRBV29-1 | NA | TGCAGCGTTGTAACACTACCTGCGCGGCAGACCTTCGGTCTCGAAAATTCACCCCTCCACTTT | CSVVTLPARQTFGLENSPLHF
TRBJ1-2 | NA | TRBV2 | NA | TGTGCCAGCAGCCCAGGGGAGGCTGGCTACACCTTC | CASSPGEAGYTF
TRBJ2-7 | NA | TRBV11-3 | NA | TGTGCCAGCAGCTTAGTTCCGGCTACAGGTAACGAGCAGTACTTC | CASSLVPATGNEQYF
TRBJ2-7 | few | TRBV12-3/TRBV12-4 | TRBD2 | TGTGCCAGCAGCCCGGGACTAGTTGCCCACGAGCAGTACTTC | CASSPGLVAHEQYF
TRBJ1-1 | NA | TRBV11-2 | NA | TGTGCCAGCAGCTTAGGATGGGAAAAGAACACTGAAGCTTTCTTT | CASSLGWEKNTEAFF
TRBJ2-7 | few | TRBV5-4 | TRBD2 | TGTGCCAGCAGCCTCACTAGCGGGAGGATCTACGAGCAGTACTTC | CASSLTSGRIYEQYF